This is a list of T cell receptor beta chains from one sample in a study of shared clonotypes between healthy human individuals. Sequencing was performed with immunoSEQ multiplex PCR; in TCRdb, only in-frame clones are kept and a portion is missing. The table includes hundreds of thousands of clones, roughly 92% detected once. The sequencing sample was made of naive CD8+ T cells sorted from blood. The receptors were sampled from a man aged 25-45 years in good health. The CDR3 runs from the conserved cysteine through the conserved F or W. The D gene is left open where the match is weak. Rows give clone size only sometimes, using once, few, many, or a class for an expanded clone.

-,TRBV28,TRBJ2-3,-,CASSGEGFGDTQYF,TGTGCCAGCAGTGGCGAAGGGTTCGGAGATACGCAGTATTTT
-,TRBV7-9,TRBJ1-5,-,CASSLAGYGQPQHF,TGTGCCAGCAGCTTAGCAGGGTACGGGCAGCCCCAGCATTTT
once,TRBV7-9,TRBJ2-5,-,CASSLAREKETQYF,TGTGCCAGCAGCTTAGCGCGAGAGAAAGAGACCCAGTACTTC
-,TRBV14,TRBJ2-7,-,CASSQRDGTYEQYF,TGTGCCAGCAGCCAACGGGACGGGACCTACGAGCAGTACTTC
-,TRBV7-3,TRBJ2-7,-,CASSLTGDYEQYF,TGTGCCAGCAGCTTAACCGGGGATTACGAGCAGTACTTC
-,TRBV5-1,TRBJ1-4,TRBD1,CASSLGQGATNEKLFF,TGCGCCAGCAGCTTGGGGCAGGGGGCAACTAATGAAAAACTGTTTTTT
-,TRBV15,TRBJ2-5,-,CATSREDQETQYF,TGTGCCACCAGCAGAGAGGACCAAGAGACCCAGTACTTC
-,TRBV7-6,TRBJ2-1,-,CASSLRRVTSSYNEQFF,TGTGCCAGCAGCTTAAGGAGGGTGACGAGCTCCTACAATGAGCAGTTCTTC
-,TRBV29-1,TRBJ2-1,TRBD2,CSIGTSVSNEQFF,TGCAGCATCGGGACTAGCGTTAGCAATGAGCAGTTCTTC
-,TRBV2,TRBJ2-7,-,CASKTDYEQYF,TGTGCCAGCAAAACGGACTACGAGCAGTACTTC
-,TRBV29-1,TRBJ2-5,TRBD2,CSVEDPSGGSLYF,TGCAGCGTTGAAGATCCGTCGGGGGGGTCCCTATACTTC
-,TRBV28,TRBJ2-7,-,CASSRGQTYEQYF,TGTGCCAGCAGCCGTGGACAGACCTACGAGCAGTACTTC
-,TRBV7-9,TRBJ1-1,TRBD1,CASSLRDRKIYEAFF,TGTGCCAGCAGCCTCCGGGACAGGAAAATTTATGAAGCTTTCTTT
once,TRBV7-9,TRBJ1-1,TRBD1,CASSFPTGGGTEAFF,TGTGCCAGCAGCTTCCCGACAGGGGGCGGCACTGAAGCTTTCTTT
-,TRBV28,TRBJ1-4,-,CASRGAPGEKLFF,TGTGCCAGCAGAGGGGCCCCGGGGGAAAAACTGTTTTTT
many,TRBV4-3,TRBJ1-5,TRBD1,CASSQDGPGQGGQPQHF,TGCGCCAGCAGCCAAGATGGGCCGGGACAGGGAGGTCAGCCCCAGCATTTT
-,TRBV7-6,TRBJ2-1,TRBD1,CASSQGEPGWNEQFF,TGTGCCAGCAGCCAGGGGGAGCCTGGGTGGAATGAGCAGTTCTTC
-,TRBV2,TRBJ1-2,-,CASSEVAGSYGYTF,TGTGCCAGCAGTGAAGTGGCAGGTAGCTATGGCTACACCTTC
-,TRBV7-9,TRBJ2-1,TRBD2,CASSWTIAGGGYNEQFF,TGTGCCAGCAGCTGGACGATAGCGGGAGGGGGATACAATGAGCAGTTCTTC
-,TRBV6-4,TRBJ2-1,TRBD1,CASSDHRDRGRPRMFF,TGTGCCAGCAGTGACCACAGGGACAGGGGGCGTCCTAGGATGTTCTTC
-,TRBV11-2,TRBJ2-7,-,CASSFGESYEQYF,TGTGCCAGCAGCTTCGGGGAGTCCTACGAGCAGTACTTC
-,TRBV19,TRBJ1-2,-,CASSINGASYGYTF,TGTGCCAGTAGTATTAATGGCGCTTCGTATGGCTACACCTTC
-,TRBV5-5,TRBJ2-7,-,CASSLVGEWAYEQYF,TGTGCCAGCAGCTTGGTAGGGGAATGGGCCTACGAGCAGTACTTC
-,TRBV28,TRBJ2-5,-,CASSSGLQEWGETQYF,TGTGCCAGCAGTTCAGGTTTACAGGAATGGGGTGAGACCCAGTACTTC
-,TRBV30,TRBJ2-1,TRBD2,CAWSLSGGNEQFF,TGTGCCTGGAGTCTTAGCGGGGGGAATGAGCAGTTCTTC
-,TRBV28,TRBJ2-5,-,CASREGHHQETQYF,TGTGCCAGCCGGGAAGGACACCACCAAGAGACCCAGTACTTC
-,TRBV4-3,TRBJ2-1,TRBD2,CASSPQLGTSITNEQFF,TGCGCCAGCAGCCCGCAATTAGGGACTAGCATTACGAATGAGCAGTTCTTC